These 24 T cell receptor beta chains came from one sample sequenced in a study of blood T cells in healthy people across ages. For the second PCR, which ran for about 7 to 11 cycles, a sample-barcoded 5' primer and a J-beta primer mix were used. TCRdb used MiXCR to reprocess the 5' RACE reads, holding one entry per CDR3 protein. This sample has about 780,000 distinct CDR3 sequences, with roughly 60% found just once. The specimen was blood. The receptors were sampled from a young man in good health.

The genes are TRBV4-1 and TRBJ2-1, with D unresolved. Germline V gene lookup returns CDR1 MGHRA and CDR2 YSYEKL. The CDR3 extends over 15 amino acids. V lost 5 bases and J lost 0, with 11 bases in between. The CDR3 region has the DNA TGCGCCAGCAGCTCTCGGGCGAGCTCCTACAATGAGCAGTTCTTC. This encodes CASSSRASSYNEQFF.

The rearrangement joins TRBV20-1 to TRBJ1-2, with D perhaps matching TRBD1 (6 bases). Trimming left V 3 bases short and J 0 bases short, with 14 bases between. The CDR3 is 15 residues long. CDR1 and CDR2 from the germline V gene are DFQATT and SNEGSKA (reference sequence). The CDR3 nucleotides read TGCAGTGCTAGTGTTTCAGGGGTCTCTAACTATGGCTACACCTTC. Translating it yields CSASVSGVSNYGYTF.

This chain connects TRBV2 to TRBJ2-5; D gene unclear. The germline V and J ends were trimmed by 1 base and 2 bases, with 8 bases remaining between them. The CDR3 has 14 residues. Germline CDR1 reads SNHLY; CDR2 reads FYNNEI. CDR3 DNA sequence: TGTGCCAGCAGTGAAGTCTGGCAGCAAGAGACCCAGTACTTC. As protein: CASSEVWQQETQYF.

This clonotype was seen once. The genes are TRBV20-1 and TRBJ2-3; no reliable D call. The CDR3 loop spans 16 amino acids. Trimming stripped 0 bases from V and 1 base from J, with 14 bases between. CDR1 and CDR2 from the germline V gene are DFQATT and SNEGSKA (reference sequence). In DNA form, the CDR3 reads TGCAGTGCTAGAGATGCGGCAGGACCCCGCACAGATACGCAGTATTTT. It specifies CSARDAAGPRTDTQYF.

The chain joins TRBV12-3 or TRBV12-4 to TRBJ2-7; D is unresolved. Trimming cost V 5 bases and J 1 base, with 18 bases left between them. The CDR3 is 16 amino acids. The CDR3 loop reads CASSAFGPIRSYEQYF. The CDR3 nucleotides read TGTGCCAGCAGTGCCTTTGGGCCCATCAGGTCCTACGAGCAGTACTTC.

The rearrangement uses TRBV27 and TRBJ2-4; no definite D call. The CDR3 contains 13 residues. Between the trimmed V and J ends, which lost 5 bases and 8 bases, there was a span of 13 bases. Per germline, CDR1 MNHEY and CDR2 SMNVEV (reference sequence). CDR3: CASSLGLIDIQYF. CDR3 in DNA: TGTGCCAGCAGTCTGGGTCTCATAGACATTCAGTACTTC.

The V call is TRBV10-3, the J call TRBJ2-5, with D tentatively TRBD1 or TRBD2 (6 bases each). The CDR3 contains 14 residues. The germline V gene encodes CDR1 ENHRY and CDR2 SYGVKD. V lost 6 bases and J 4 bases, leaving 15 bases between the germline ends. This CDR3 reads CAISPPGAAETQYF. For the CDR3, the DNA is TGTGCCATCAGCCCCCCGGGGGCCGCAGAGACCCAGTACTTC.

This clonotype came up once. The rearrangement joins TRBV5-1 to TRBJ2-5; the D gene is possibly TRBD1 (6 bases). V dropped 4 bases and J dropped 5 bases, with 15 bases sitting between them. This CDR3 region has 14 residues. Germline CDR1 is SGHRS and CDR2 is YFSETQ. CDR3: CASSPAGVTETQYF. The CDR3 DNA reads as TGCGCCAGCAGCCCTGCAGGGGTTACGGAGACCCAGTACTTC.

The rearrangement joins TRBV2 to TRBJ2-1; D is possibly TRBD2 (6 bases). This CDR3 spans 17 amino acids. The V end lost 6 bases, the J end lost 8 bases, and 26 bases lay between the germline ends. CDR1 and CDR2 (germline): SNHLY, FYNNEI. The CDR3 region has the DNA TGTGCCAGCAGCGTTCCTCCTACGGGGGAAGCCTCGTATGAGCAGTTCTTC. Translation gives CASSVPPTGEASYEQFF.

The rearrangement joins TRBV20-1 to TRBJ1-5, with D possibly being TRBD1 (5 bases). Germline-derived CDR1 and CDR2 are DFQATT and SNEGSKA (reference sequence). V lost 3 bases and J lost 6, with 15 bases in between. CDR3 size: 14 residues. Written as DNA, the CDR3 is TGCAGTGCTAGCCGAAGGGGCGGGGGTCAGCCCCAGCATTTT. Its protein product is CSASRRGGGQPQHF.

This clonotype was detected a few times. This sequence joins TRBV12-3 or TRBV12-4 and TRBJ2-7; possibly TRBD1 or TRBD2 for D (5 bases each). V was clipped by 6 bases and J by 0 bases, with 15 bases between them. The CDR3 is 15 residues long. CDR3 residues: CASRSGTEDSYEQYF. CDR3 bases: TGTGCCAGCAGATCCGGGACGGAAGACTCCTACGAGCAGTACTTC.

The chain has TRBV29-1 and TRBJ1-1; D not resolved. The CDR3 runs to 11 residues. The ends were cut back, 4 bases at V and 7 bases at J, with 10 bases in the middle. Germline V CDR1 and CDR2: SQVTM, ANQGSEA. The CDR3 sequence: CSVVVWSEAFF. The CDR3 DNA reads as TGCAGCGTTGTGGTTTGGAGTGAAGCTTTCTTT.

V and J are TRBV20-1 and TRBJ2-5, with 7 bases fitting TRBD1. Germline V gene lookup returns CDR1 DFQATT and CDR2 SNEGSKA (reference sequence). J was trimmed by 5 bases and V by 6 bases; bases with no gene match: 15. The CDR3 length is 15 residues. This CDR3 is CSARNARGRRETQYF. DNA for the CDR3: TGCAGTGCCAGGAACGCGAGGGGGCGCAGGGAGACCCAGTACTTC.

The chain combines TRBV7-9 with TRBJ2-3, with D possibly TRBD2 on 7 matching bases. Germline V gives CDR1 SEHNR, CDR2 FQNEAQ (reference sequence). The CDR3 spans 15 residues. V lost 3 bases and J 5 bases, leaving 15 bases between the germline ends. For the CDR3, the DNA is TGTGCCAGCAGCTTTTGGGGGGGGGCGGAAGATACGCAGTATTTT. It yields the protein CASSFWGGAEDTQYF.

The sample holds one count of this clonotype. The chain uses TRBV20-1 and TRBJ1-6, with 8 nucleotides matching TRBD1. CDR3 length equals 15 residues. V gave up 0 bases and J gave up 10 bases; unmatched junction bases: 8. Germline CDR1 DFQATT, CDR2 SNEGSKA (reference sequence). The CDR3 reads CSARDLDRGISPLHF. Here the CDR3 DNA reads TGCAGTGCTAGAGATCTCGACAGGGGAATCTCACCCCTCCACTTT.

This clonotype was seen repeatedly, ten times or more. The gene calls are TRBV13 and TRBJ1-1; D is unclear. This CDR3 is 16 amino acids long. Germline V lookup: CDR1 PRHDT, CDR2 FYEKMQ (reference sequence). Trimming pared 0 bases from V and 8 bases from J, leaving 19 bases between. CDR3 sequence (DNA): TGTGCCAGCAGCTTAGGGGGGAGCGGTTTCGGCAGGGAAGCTTTCTTT. Protein: CASSLGGSGFGREAFF.

This clonotype was found a few times. The chain uses TRBV29-1 and TRBJ2-3; tentatively, D is TRBD1 or TRBD2 (6 bases each). Trimming stripped 5 bases from V and 5 bases from J, with 14 bases between. The CDR3 runs 13 residues. Germline CDR1 is SQVTM and CDR2 is ANQGSEA. CDR3 region: CSVRDRRGDTQYF. As DNA, the CDR3 is TGCAGCGTTCGCGACAGGAGGGGAGATACGCAGTATTTT.

The chain couples TRBV5-4 to TRBJ2-3; D perhaps matches TRBD1 (6 bases). Per the germline V gene, CDR1 is SGHNT and CDR2 is YYREEE (reference sequence). V was pared by 1 base and J by 0 bases, with 12 bases between. The CDR3 has 16 residues. CDR3 DNA sequence: TGTGCCAGCAGCTTGTTGGGGGCGTCGAGCACAGATACGCAGTATTTT. This sequence encodes CASSLLGASSTDTQYF.

The sample holds one count of this clonotype. This chain connects TRBV27 to TRBJ1-1; D not resolved. Trimming removed 6 bases from V and 1 base from J, with 12 bases in between. The germline V gene has CDR1 MNHEY and CDR2 SMNVEV (reference sequence). The CDR3 is 14 residues long. CDR3 protein: CASRRPFKNTEAFF. CDR3 in DNA: TGTGCCAGCAGACGTCCCTTCAAGAACACTGAAGCTTTCTTT.

There are a few counts of this clonotype. The J gene is TRBJ2-5, the V gene TRBV20-1; D is tentatively TRBD1 or TRBD2 (5 bases each). The better agreement between TRBJ2-7 and the DNA end casts doubt on the J call. This CDR3 comprises 13 residues. Germline loops: CDR1 DFQATT, CDR2 SNEGSKA (reference sequence). The chain's CDR3 is CSGRSQRGYEQYF. CDR3 bases: TGCAGTGGGCGTTCCCAGAGGGGCTACGAGCAGTACTTC.

This chain uses TRBV9 with TRBJ2-1, with TRBD1 as a possible D gene (6 bases). The CDR3 has 15 amino acids. Trimming cost V 3 bases and J 3 bases, with 13 bases left between them. The germline V gene encodes CDR1 SGDLS and CDR2 YYNGEE. In nucleotides, the CDR3 is TGTGCCAGCAGCGGGGACACCGGACTCTACAATGAGCAGTTCTTC. Encoded protein: CASSGDTGLYNEQFF.

This chain connects TRBV5-1 to TRBJ2-3, with 8 bases matching TRBD2. The CDR3 extends over 17 amino acids. Per the germline V gene, CDR1 is SGHRS and CDR2 is YFSETQ. V was clipped by 1 base and J by 0 bases; unmatched bases: 7. CDR3: CASSLPGGPYSTDTQYF. The DNA for the CDR3 is TGCGCCAGCAGCTTGCCGGGGGGGCCCTATAGCACAGATACGCAGTATTTT.

V is TRBV10-3 and J is TRBJ2-7; the D gene is possibly TRBD2 (5 bases). This CDR3 contains 14 residues. From germline, CDR1 is ENHRY and CDR2 SYGVKD. V was clipped by 5 bases and J by 2 bases, with 13 bases between them. The CDR3 region is CAISSGQATYEQYF. As DNA, the CDR3 is TGTGCCATCAGTAGCGGCCAGGCCACCTACGAGCAGTACTTC.

The V call is TRBV7-8, the J call TRBJ2-3, with 7 bases identical to TRBD1. CDR1 is SGHVS and CDR2 is FQNEAQ in the germline V gene. V trimming: 5 bases; J trimming: 2 bases; junction bases outside the gene matches: 13. There are 17 residues in the CDR3. The CDR3 DNA is TGTGCCAGCAGCCCCCTCCCTAGGACAGGAACCACAGATACGCAGTATTTT. This gives the protein CASSPLPRTGTTDTQYF.